This is a list of T cell receptor beta chains from one sample in a study of control samples from healthy donors and cancer patients. Using immunoSEQ multiplex PCR, the repertoire was profiled, and TCRdb retains in-frame clones only, with some absent. The table has 180,000 or so clones, about 94% seen once; the top ten hold roughly 3.9%. The sample taken for sequencing was blood. The receptors come from an older woman in good health. Each CDR3 is given with its conserved first and last residue.

>TRBV5-1|TRBJ2-1
CASSLPRRDEQFF
>TRBV7-2|TRBJ1-2
CASSFTRVPHLLLTGTF
>TRBV5-4|TRBJ1-6
CASSLVQGNNSPLHF
>TRBV6-2/TRBV6-3|TRBJ2-1
CASSDRGLAGGTYNEQFF
>TRBV5-6|TRBJ1-4
CASSLVSNPNEKLFF
>TRBV27|TRBJ2-6
CASSWTSGGLSGANVLTF
>TRBV19|TRBJ2-1
CASSISRGTSGDNEQFF
>TRBV27|TRBJ2-7
CASSPGWGGQGAYEQYF
>TRBV2|TRBJ1-1
CASSAGEGTEAFF
>TRBV5-1|TRBJ2-3
CASTPGGTDTQYF
>TRBV5-5|TRBJ2-2
CASSLINTGELFF
>TRBV18|TRBJ1-6
CASSPEMPGSHNSPLHF
>TRBV4-3|TRBJ2-1
CASSQVSRVPRHNEQFF
>TRBV29-1|TRBJ1-2
CSVYTPTQPYYGYTF
>TRBV5-6|TRBJ2-1
CASSLAAAGQQFF
>TRBV5-1|TRBJ2-5
CASSPGEAQETQYF
>TRBV10-3|TRBJ2-7
CAISDRQGGDEQYF
>TRBV15|TRBJ1-4
CATSASSTNEKLFF
>TRBV19|TRBJ1-1
CATNPGEVTEAFF
>TRBV9|TRBJ2-7
CASSVGSGGPYEQYF
>TRBV6-5|TRBJ1-4
CASTLLVGHEKLFF
>TRBV11-2|TRBJ2-2
CASSQIGRELFF
>TRBV5-6|TRBJ1-2
CASSWAGSGYTF
>TRBV19|TRBJ1-5
CASGQGAAVGHF
>TRBV4-3|TRBJ2-5
CASSQTGLNRGETQYF
>TRBV14|TRBJ1-4
CASNSNNEKLFF
>TRBV11-2|TRBJ1-6
CASSLATGTGGYSPLHF
>TRBV9|TRBJ1-3
CASSVGGVSGNTIYF
>TRBV4-1|TRBJ1-1
CASSLSQEKNTEAFF
>TRBV12-3/TRBV12-4|TRBJ1-5
CASRGTGQPQHF
>TRBV12-5|TRBJ2-3
CASGLGTDTDTQYF
>TRBV29-1|TRBJ1-5
CSVELSGVNQPQHF
>TRBV7-9|TRBJ2-7
CASSLSNRDEQYF
>TRBV7-8|TRBJ2-2
CASSLRSGGGNTGELFF
>TRBV11-2|TRBJ1-2
CASSLTRDRAINYGYTF
>TRBV7-2|TRBJ1-2
CASSPDSYGYTF
>TRBV27|TRBJ2-1
CASGKRGGNEQFF
>TRBV24-1|TRBJ2-1
CATSDRASYNEQFF
>TRBV19|TRBJ1-2
CASSSGSIHADYGYTF
>TRBV15|TRBJ1-4
CATSRERFQGRNEKLFF
>TRBV6-4|TRBJ1-1
CASSDSPRGQAFF
>TRBV9|TRBJ2-1
CASSARDNYNEQFF
>TRBV18|TRBJ1-2
CASSQGTGTYGYTF
>TRBV7-9|TRBJ2-2
CASSLALGELFF
>TRBV29-1|TRBJ1-2
CSVEEPPLMNGYTF
>TRBV18|TRBJ1-3
CASSPPNKGLGNTIYF
>TRBV28|TRBJ2-7
CASSLIRDTYEQYF
>TRBV10-1|TRBJ2-1
CASSESRGSYNEQFF
>TRBV5-1|TRBJ1-1
CASSLVAVSTEAFF
>TRBV6-5|TRBJ2-7
CASGYGGDQGYEQYF
>TRBV19|TRBJ1-4
CASSIALGGAGAEKLFF
>TRBV6-4|TRBJ1-2
CASSDGDPRGGYTF
>TRBV5-1|TRBJ2-6
CASSPSGAPGANVLTF
>TRBV6-5|TRBJ1-4
CASSSRGRRVYEKLFF
>TRBV5-1|TRBJ1-1
CASSLAFDANTEAFF
>TRBV7-9|TRBJ2-7
CASSLAPGLARDYEQYF